Shown below are 18 T cell receptor beta chains from a single sample sequenced in a study of cytomegalovirus exposure and HLA in healthy donors. Assay: immunoSEQ multiplex PCR; the TCRdb copy retains only in-frame clones and omits some. Of some 320,000 clones listed, approximately 86% are singletons. Input material: PBMCs. The receptors were sampled from a woman aged 30 to 39 in good health and CMV-seropositive.

The table lists this clone with a count of one. This chain links TRBV5-6 with TRBJ2-7, with 7 bases aligning to TRBD1. This CDR3 spans 13 amino acids. CDR1 is SGHDT, CDR2 YYEEEE, per germline. The V segment lost 0 bases and the J segment 7 bases; nucleotides outside the gene matches: 4. CDR3 protein: CASSLGGGDEQYF. CDR3 DNA: TGTGCCAGCAGCTTGGGAGGGGGCGATGAGCAGTACTTC.

J is TRBJ1-1 and V is TRBV4-1; D is possibly TRBD1 (5 bases). V lost 1 base and J 4 bases, leaving 19 bases between the germline ends. The germline CDR1 and CDR2 sequences are MGHRA and YSYEKL. This CDR3 has 17 amino acids. The CDR3 region is CASSQGPPGTVGTEAFF. The DNA for the CDR3 is TGCGCCAGCAGCCAAGGACCTCCCGGGACGGTTGGCACTGAAGCTTTCTTT.

The rearrangement uses TRBV2 and TRBJ1-1; D remains ambiguous. V was shortened by 2 bases and J by 4 bases, with 14 bases between the two germline ends. Germline lookup yields CDR1 SNHLY and CDR2 FYNNEI. This CDR3 spans 15 amino acids. DNA of the CDR3: TGTGCCAGCAGTGAATGGTACGCTTTGGGCACTGAAGCTTTCTTT. This sequence encodes CASSEWYALGTEAFF. The complete variable domain, with remaining parts taken from reference TRBV2 and TRBJ1-1, reads EPEVTQTPSHQVTQMGQEVILRCVPISNHLYFYWYRQILGQKVEFLVSFYNNEISEKSEIFDDQFSVERPDGSNFTLKIRSTKLEDSAMYFCASSEWYALGTEAFFGQGTRLTVV.

J is TRBJ2-7 and V is TRBV7-6; maybe TRBD2 (6 bases). This CDR3 spans 13 amino acids. The V gene lost 5 bases and the J gene lost 4 bases, with 12 bases spanning the gap. Germline V gives CDR1 SGHVS, CDR2 FNYEAQ. The chain's CDR3 is CASSRDSFYEQYF. The CDR3 DNA reads as TGTGCCAGCAGCCGGGACTCCTTTTACGAGCAGTACTTC.

The table lists this clone with a count of one. The rearrangement joins TRBV30 to TRBJ2-7; no reliable D call. CDR3 length equals 13 residues. V dropped 0 bases and J dropped 6 bases, with 12 bases sitting between them. The V gene's germline CDR1 is GTSNPN and CDR2 SVGIG (reference sequence). Here the CDR3 DNA reads TGTGCCTGGAGTGTACGAAAGGACGGCGAGCAGTACTTC. It yields the protein CAWSVRKDGEQYF.

This clone showed up just a few times. The V gene is TRBV27, the J gene TRBJ1-5, with 7 bases fitting TRBD1. This CDR3 comprises 15 residues. Looked up from germline, CDR1 is MNHEY and CDR2 is SMNVEV (reference sequence). The V and J ends lost 6 bases and 2 bases, in that order; junction bases with no gene match: 7. CDR3 nucleotide sequence: TGTGCCAGCAGATACTCAGGGGGAGGCAATCAGCCCCAGCATTTT. Protein sequence: CASRYSGGGNQPQHF.

The J gene is TRBJ1-2, the V gene TRBV11-3; tentative D call: TRBD1 (5 bases). Germline assignment: CDR1 SGHNT and CDR2 YENEEA. The CDR3 has 13 residues. V shed 5 bases and J shed 6 bases, with 13 bases lying between them. CDR3: CASSAERGNGYTF. CDR3 coding DNA: TGTGCCAGCAGCGCCGAACGGGGGAATGGCTACACCTTC. Using reference TRBV11-3 and TRBJ1-2 for the parts outside the CDR3, the full variable domain is EAGVVQSPRYKIIEKKQPVAFWCNPISGHNTLYWYLQNLGQGPELLIRYENEEAVDDSQLPKDRFSAERLKGVDSTLKIQPAELGDSAVYLCASSAERGNGYTFGSGTRLTVV.

The chain joins TRBV19 to TRBJ2-2, with a possible D match to TRBD1 (6 bases). CDR1 and CDR2 from the germline V gene are LNHDA and SQIVND (reference sequence). The CDR3 is made up of 15 amino acids. The V end was cut by 5 bases, the J end by 6 bases, with 16 bases between. CDR3 sequence reads: CASSSSWGRPGELFF. The CDR3 DNA reads as TGTGCCAGTAGTTCGTCCTGGGGGCGCCCCGGGGAGCTGTTTTTT.

The chain employs TRBV12-5 and TRBJ1-1, with 7 nucleotides matching TRBD1. Germline trimming cut 3 bases from V and 0 bases from J; bases unmatched to any gene: 4. The germline gives CDR1 LGHNT, CDR2 FRNRAP. The CDR3 consists of 15 residues. The CDR3 DNA reads TGTGCTAGTGGTTTAGGGGGACAGCTGAACACTGAAGCTTTCTTT. This encodes CASGLGGQLNTEAFF.

The chain couples TRBV27 to TRBJ1-4; D may be TRBD1 (5 bases). The V and J ends lost 6 bases and 7 bases respectively, with 15 bases between them. CDR1 is MNHEY, CDR2 SMNVEV, per germline (reference sequence). The CDR3 runs 14 residues. CDR3 in amino acids: CASSSWEGSEKLFF. The CDR3 DNA sequence: TGTGCCAGCAGCTCCTGGGAGGGGAGTGAAAAACTGTTTTTT.

The chain joins TRBV2 to TRBJ2-5; D is uncertain. V lost 10 bases and J 5 bases, leaving 17 bases between the germline ends. CDR3 length: 13 amino acids. Germline CDR1 SNHLY, CDR2 FYNNEI. This CDR3 is CAILAPLPETQYF. CDR3 DNA: TGTGCCATACTGGCTCCCCTCCCGGAGACCCAGTACTTC.

The V call is TRBV25-1, the J call TRBJ2-7, with 9 bases identical to TRBD2. V lost 4 bases to trimming and J lost 0 bases; unmatched junction nucleotides: 1. From germline, CDR1 is MGHDK and CDR2 SYGVNS. The CDR3 runs 14 residues. CDR3 loop: CASSGSGSSYEQYF. CDR3 DNA: TGTGCCAGCAGTGGTAGCGGGAGCTCCTACGAGCAGTACTTC.

The chain is built from TRBV19 and TRBJ1-5; 9 bases line up with TRBD1. V shed 7 bases and J 2 bases; nucleotides not matched to a gene: 9. The CDR3 runs to 16 residues. The germline CDR1 and CDR2 sequences are LNHDA and SQIVND (reference sequence). The CDR3 DNA reads TGTGCCAGTACCGCGGACAGGGGTCGACGCAATCAGCCCCAGCATTTT. Its translation is CASTADRGRRNQPQHF.

This clone was found once. The chain couples TRBV2 to TRBJ2-1, with D maybe TRBD2 (5 bases). V lost 4 bases and J 5 bases, leaving 12 bases between the germline ends. Germline CDR1 is SNHLY and CDR2 is FYNNEI. The CDR3 is 14 residues long. CDR3 amino acids: CASSASYKNNEQFF. CDR3 sequence (DNA): TGTGCCAGCAGTGCTAGCTATAAAAACAATGAGCAGTTCTTC.

The chain carries TRBV6-5 and TRBJ2-2, with D perhaps TRBD1 or TRBD2 (5 bases each). The length of the CDR3 is 16 residues. The V end lost 2 bases, the J end lost 4 bases, and 14 bases lay between the germline ends. Germline CDR1 is MNHEY and CDR2 is SVGAGI. The CDR3 loop is CASSYGGRAGTGELFF. Here the CDR3 DNA reads TGTGCCAGCAGTTACGGTGGCAGGGCGGGCACCGGGGAGCTGTTTTTT.

This clone was seen just once. The chain employs TRBV19 and TRBJ1-6, with D hard to call. The V and J ends lost 6 bases and 2 bases respectively, with 14 bases between them. In germline, CDR1 is LNHDA, CDR2 SQIVND (reference sequence). This CDR3 has 16 amino acids. CDR3 sequence reads: CASSSGMNAYNSPLHF. The CDR3 DNA follows: TGTGCCAGTAGCTCGGGGATGAACGCCTATAATTCACCCCTCCACTTT.

This clone turned up a few times. Other nucleotide sequences in the sample specify the same CDR3. The chain uses TRBV7-9 and TRBJ1-1, with no clear D. CDR3 length: 14 residues. The ends were cut back, 2 bases at V and 5 bases at J, with 12 bases in the middle. Germline CDR1 SEHNR, CDR2 FQNEAQ (reference sequence). In DNA form, the CDR3 reads TGTGCCAGCAGCTTACGTCGGGGAGGAACTGAAGCTTTCTTT. It yields the protein CASSLRRGGTEAFF.

The rearrangement uses TRBV18 and TRBJ2-7; possible D gene TRBD1, 6 bases. This CDR3 region has 13 residues. Germline CDR1 KGHSH, CDR2 LQKENI. V lost 4 bases to trimming and J lost 0 bases, with 7 bases between them. The CDR3: CASSQDSSYEQYF. The DNA for the CDR3 is TGTGCCAGCTCACAGGACAGCTCCTACGAGCAGTACTTC.